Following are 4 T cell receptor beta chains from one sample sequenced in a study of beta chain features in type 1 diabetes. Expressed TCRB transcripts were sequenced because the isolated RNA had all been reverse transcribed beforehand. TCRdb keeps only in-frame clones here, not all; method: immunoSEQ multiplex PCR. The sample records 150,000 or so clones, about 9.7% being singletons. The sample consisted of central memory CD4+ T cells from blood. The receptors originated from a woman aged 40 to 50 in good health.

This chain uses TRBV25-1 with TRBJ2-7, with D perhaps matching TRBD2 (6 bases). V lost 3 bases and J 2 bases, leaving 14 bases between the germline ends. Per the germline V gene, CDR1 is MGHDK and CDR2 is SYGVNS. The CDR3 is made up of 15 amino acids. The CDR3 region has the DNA TGTGCCAGCAGTGAGGAGGGGAACTGGGCCTACGAGCAGTACTTC. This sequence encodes CASSEEGNWAYEQYF.

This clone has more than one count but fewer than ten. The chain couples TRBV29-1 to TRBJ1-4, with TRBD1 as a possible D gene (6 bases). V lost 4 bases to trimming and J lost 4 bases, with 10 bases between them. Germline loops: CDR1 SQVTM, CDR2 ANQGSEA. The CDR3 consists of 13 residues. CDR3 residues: CSVVDSLNEKLFF. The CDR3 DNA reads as TGCAGCGTTGTGGACAGTCTTAATGAAAAACTGTTTTTT.

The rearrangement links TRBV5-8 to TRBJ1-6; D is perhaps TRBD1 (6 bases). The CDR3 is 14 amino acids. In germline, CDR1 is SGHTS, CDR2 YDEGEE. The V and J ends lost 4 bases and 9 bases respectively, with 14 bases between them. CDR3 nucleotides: TGTGCCAGCAGCGCCTACAGGGAAACTTCACCCCTCCACTTT. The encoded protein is CASSAYRETSPLHF.

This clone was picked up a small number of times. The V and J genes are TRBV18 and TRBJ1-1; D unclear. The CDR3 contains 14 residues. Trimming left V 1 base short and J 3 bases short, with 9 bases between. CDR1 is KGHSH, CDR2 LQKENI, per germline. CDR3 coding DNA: TGTGCCAGCTCACCACTTGGTGGAGACACTGAAGCTTTCTTT. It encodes CASSPLGGDTEAFF.